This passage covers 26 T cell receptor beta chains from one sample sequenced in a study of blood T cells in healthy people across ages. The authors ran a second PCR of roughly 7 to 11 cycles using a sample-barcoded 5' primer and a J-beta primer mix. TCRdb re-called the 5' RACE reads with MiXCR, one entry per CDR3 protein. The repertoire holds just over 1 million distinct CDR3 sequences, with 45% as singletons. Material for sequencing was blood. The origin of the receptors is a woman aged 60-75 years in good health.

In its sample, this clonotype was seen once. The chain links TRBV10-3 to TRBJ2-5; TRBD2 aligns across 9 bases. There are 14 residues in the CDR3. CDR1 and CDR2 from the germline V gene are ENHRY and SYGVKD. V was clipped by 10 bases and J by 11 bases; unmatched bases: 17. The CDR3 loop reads CATHFSGSGNEQYF. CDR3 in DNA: TGTGCCACACACTTTAGCGGGAGTGGTAATGAGCAGTACTTC.

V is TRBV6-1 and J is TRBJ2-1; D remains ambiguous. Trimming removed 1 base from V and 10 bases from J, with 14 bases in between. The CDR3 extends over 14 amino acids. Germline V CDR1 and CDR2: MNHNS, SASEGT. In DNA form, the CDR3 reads TGTGCCAGCAGTGAAGAGGCCCAGATGGGGGAGCAGTTCTTC. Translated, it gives CASSEEAQMGEQFF.

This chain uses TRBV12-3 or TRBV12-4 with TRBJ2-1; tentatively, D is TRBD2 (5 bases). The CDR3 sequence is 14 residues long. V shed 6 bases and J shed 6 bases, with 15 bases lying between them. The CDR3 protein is CASSPRLASNEQFF. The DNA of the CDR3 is TGTGCCAGCAGCCCCCGGCTAGCCAGCAATGAGCAGTTCTTC.

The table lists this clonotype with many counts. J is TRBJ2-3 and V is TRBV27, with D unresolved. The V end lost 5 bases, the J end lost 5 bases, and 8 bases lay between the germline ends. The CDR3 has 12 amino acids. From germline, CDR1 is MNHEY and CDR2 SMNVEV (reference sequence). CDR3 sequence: CASSPTIDTQYF. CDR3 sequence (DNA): TGTGCCAGCAGTCCAACTATAGATACGCAGTATTTT.

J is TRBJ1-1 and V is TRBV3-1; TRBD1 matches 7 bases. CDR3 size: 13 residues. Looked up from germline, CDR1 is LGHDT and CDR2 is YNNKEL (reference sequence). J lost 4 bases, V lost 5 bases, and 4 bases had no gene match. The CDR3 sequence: CASSDRESTEAFF. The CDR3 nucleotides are TGTGCCAGCAGCGACAGGGAAAGCACTGAAGCTTTCTTT.

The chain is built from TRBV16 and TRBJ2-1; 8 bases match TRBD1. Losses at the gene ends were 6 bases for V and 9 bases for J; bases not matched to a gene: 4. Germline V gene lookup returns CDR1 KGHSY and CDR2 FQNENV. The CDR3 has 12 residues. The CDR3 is CASSAGTGEQFF. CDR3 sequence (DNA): TGTGCCAGCAGTGCTGGGACAGGTGAGCAGTTCTTC.

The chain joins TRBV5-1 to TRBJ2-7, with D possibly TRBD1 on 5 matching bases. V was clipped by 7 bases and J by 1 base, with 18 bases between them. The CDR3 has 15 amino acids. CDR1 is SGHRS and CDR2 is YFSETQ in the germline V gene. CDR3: CASGSQDGQSYEQYF. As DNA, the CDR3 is TGCGCCAGCGGTTCCCAGGACGGACAATCCTACGAGCAGTACTTC.

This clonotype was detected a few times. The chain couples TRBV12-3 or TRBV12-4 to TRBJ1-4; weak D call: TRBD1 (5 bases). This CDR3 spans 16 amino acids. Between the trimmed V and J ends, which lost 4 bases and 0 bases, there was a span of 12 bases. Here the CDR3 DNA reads TGTGCCAGCAGTTCCCGGGGCCTTGCAACTAATGAAAAACTGTTTTTT. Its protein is CASSSRGLATNEKLFF.

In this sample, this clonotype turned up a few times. In DNA form, the CDR3 reads TGCAGCGTTGATAGTAGGGAAATCAACTATGGCTACACCTTC. As protein: CSVDSREINYGYTF. The V and J genes are TRBV29-1 and TRBJ1-2; D ambiguous. Trimming pared 3 bases from V and 2 bases from J, leaving 13 bases between. Germline CDR1 is SQVTM and CDR2 is ANQGSEA. The CDR3 has 14 residues.

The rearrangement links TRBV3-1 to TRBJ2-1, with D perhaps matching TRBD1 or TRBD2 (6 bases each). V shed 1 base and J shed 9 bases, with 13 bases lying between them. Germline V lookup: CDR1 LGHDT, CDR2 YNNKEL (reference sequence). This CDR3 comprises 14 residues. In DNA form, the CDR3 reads TGTGCCAGCAGCCAAGGGAGGGGGGCGGGTGAGCAGTTCTTC. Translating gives CASSQGRGAGEQFF.

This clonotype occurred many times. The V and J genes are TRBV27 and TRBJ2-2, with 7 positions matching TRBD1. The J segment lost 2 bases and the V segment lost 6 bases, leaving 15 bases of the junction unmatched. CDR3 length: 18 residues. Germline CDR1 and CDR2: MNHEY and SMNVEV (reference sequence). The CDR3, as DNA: TGTGCCAGCAGCCGAACGTTAGTAGGGGGCGGTAACACCGGGGAGCTGTTTTTT. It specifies CASSRTLVGGGNTGELFF.

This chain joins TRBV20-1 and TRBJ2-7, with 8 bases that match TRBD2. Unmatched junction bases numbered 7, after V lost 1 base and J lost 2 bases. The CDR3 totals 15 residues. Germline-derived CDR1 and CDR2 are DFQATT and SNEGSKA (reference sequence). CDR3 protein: CSARGRLAPTYEQYF. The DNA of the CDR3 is TGCAGTGCTAGAGGTCGACTAGCGCCTACCTACGAGCAGTACTTC.

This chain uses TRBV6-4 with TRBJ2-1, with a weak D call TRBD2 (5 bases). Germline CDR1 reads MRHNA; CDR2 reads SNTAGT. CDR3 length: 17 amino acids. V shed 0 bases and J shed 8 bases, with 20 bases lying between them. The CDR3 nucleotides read TGTGCCAGCAGTGACTCGAACAAACGAGCGGCCGAGCATGAGCAGTTCTTC. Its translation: CASSDSNKRAAEHEQFF.

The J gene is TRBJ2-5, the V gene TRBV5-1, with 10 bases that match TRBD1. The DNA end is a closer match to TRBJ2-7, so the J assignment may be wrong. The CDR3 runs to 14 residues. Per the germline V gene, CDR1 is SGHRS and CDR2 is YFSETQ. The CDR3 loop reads CASNQWTGGYEQYF. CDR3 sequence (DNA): TGCGCCAGCAACCAATGGACAGGGGGGTACGAGCAGTACTTC.

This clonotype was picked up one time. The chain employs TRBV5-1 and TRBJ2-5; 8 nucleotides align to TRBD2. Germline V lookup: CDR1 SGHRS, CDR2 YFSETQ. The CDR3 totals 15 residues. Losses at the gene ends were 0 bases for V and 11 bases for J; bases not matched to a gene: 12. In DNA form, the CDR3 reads TGCGCCAGCAGCTTGGACGGGACTAGGGACAATGAGCAGTACTTC. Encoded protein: CASSLDGTRDNEQYF.

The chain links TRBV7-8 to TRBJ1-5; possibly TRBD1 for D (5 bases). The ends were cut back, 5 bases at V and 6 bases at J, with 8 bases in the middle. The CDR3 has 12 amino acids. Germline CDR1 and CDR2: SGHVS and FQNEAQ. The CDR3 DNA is TGTGCCAGCAGCCGCGGGGCTCAGCCCCAGCATTTT. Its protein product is CASSRGAQPQHF.

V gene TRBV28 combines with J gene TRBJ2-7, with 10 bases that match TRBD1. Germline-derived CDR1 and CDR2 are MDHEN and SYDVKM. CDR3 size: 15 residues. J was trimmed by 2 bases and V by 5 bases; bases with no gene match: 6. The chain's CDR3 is CASSGSGTGAYEQYF. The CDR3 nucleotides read TGTGCCAGCAGTGGATCCGGGACAGGGGCCTACGAGCAGTACTTC.

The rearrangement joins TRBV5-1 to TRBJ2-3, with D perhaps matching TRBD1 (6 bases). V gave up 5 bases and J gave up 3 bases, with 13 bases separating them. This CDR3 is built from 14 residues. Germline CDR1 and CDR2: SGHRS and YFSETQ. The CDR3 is CASRTTGRTDTQYF. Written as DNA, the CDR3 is TGCGCCAGCAGGACAACAGGGCGGACAGATACGCAGTATTTT.

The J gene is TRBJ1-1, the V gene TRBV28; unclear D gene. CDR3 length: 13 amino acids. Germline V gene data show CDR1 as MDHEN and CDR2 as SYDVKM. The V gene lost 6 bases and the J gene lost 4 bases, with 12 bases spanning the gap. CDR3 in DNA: TGTGCCAGCAGCCCTCCCAAGGGCACTGAAGCTTTCTTT. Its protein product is CASSPPKGTEAFF.

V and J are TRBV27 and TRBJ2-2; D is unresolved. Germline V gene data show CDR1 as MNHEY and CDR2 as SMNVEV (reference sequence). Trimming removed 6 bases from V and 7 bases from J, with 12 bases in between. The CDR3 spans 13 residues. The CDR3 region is CASSPGRNGELFF. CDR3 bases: TGTGCCAGCAGCCCCGGCCGGAACGGGGAGCTGTTTTTT.

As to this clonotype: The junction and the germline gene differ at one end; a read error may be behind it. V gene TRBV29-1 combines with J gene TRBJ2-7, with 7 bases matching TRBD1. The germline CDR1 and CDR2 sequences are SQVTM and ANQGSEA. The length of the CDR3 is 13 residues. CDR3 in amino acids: CSAKTGESCEQYF. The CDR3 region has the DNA TGCAGTGCCAAAACAGGGGAATCCTGCGAGCAGTACTTC.

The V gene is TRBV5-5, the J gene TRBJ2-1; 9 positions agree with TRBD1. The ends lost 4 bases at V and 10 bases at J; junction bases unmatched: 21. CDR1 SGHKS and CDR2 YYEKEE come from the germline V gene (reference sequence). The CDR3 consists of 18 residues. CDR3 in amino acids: CASSTVATGTGIFKEQFF. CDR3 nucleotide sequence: TGTGCCAGCAGCACAGTGGCTACCGGGACAGGGATCTTCAAGGAGCAGTTCTTC.

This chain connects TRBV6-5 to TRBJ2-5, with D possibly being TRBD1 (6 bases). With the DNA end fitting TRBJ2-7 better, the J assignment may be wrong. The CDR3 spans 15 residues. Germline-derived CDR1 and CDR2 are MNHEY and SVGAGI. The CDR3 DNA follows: TGTGCCAGCAGTTACTCGAATACAGGGAGCTACGAGCAGTACTTC. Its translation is CASSYSNTGSYEQYF.

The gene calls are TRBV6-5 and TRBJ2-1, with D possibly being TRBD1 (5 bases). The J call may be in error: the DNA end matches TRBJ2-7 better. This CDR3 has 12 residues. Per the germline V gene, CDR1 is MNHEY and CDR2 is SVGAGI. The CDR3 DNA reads TGTGCCAGTTGGGGCACCTACAATGAGCAGTACTTC. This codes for CASWGTYNEQYF.

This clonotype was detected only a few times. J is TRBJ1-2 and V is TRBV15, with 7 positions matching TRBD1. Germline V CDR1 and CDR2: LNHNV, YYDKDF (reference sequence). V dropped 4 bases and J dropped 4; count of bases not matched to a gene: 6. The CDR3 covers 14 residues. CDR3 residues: CATSNADRIYGYTF. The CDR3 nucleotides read TGTGCCACCAGCAATGCGGACAGGATCTATGGCTACACCTTC.

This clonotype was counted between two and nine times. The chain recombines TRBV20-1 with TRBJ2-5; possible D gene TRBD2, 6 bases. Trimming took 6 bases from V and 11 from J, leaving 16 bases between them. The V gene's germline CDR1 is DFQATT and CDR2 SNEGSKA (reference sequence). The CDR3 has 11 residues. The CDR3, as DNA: TGCAGTGCAACCCGGGGGAGTGAGCAGTACTTC. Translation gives CSATRGSEQYF.